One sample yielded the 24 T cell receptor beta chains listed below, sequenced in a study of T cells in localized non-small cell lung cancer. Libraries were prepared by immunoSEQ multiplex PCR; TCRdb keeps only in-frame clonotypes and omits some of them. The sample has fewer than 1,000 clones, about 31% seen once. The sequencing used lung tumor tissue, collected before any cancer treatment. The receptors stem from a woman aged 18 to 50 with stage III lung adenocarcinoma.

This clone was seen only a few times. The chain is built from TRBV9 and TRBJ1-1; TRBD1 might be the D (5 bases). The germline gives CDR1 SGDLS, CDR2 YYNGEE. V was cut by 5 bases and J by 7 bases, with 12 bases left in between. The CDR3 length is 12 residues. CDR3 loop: CASSGEGYEAFF. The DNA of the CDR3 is TGTGCCAGCAGTGGGGAGGGGTATGAAGCTTTCTTT. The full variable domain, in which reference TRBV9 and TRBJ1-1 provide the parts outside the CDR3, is DSGVTQTPKHLITATGQRVTLRCSPRSGDLSVYWYQQSLDQGLQFLIQYYNGEERAKGNILERFSAQQFPDLHSELNLSSLELGDSALYFCASSGEGYEAFFGQGTRLTVV.

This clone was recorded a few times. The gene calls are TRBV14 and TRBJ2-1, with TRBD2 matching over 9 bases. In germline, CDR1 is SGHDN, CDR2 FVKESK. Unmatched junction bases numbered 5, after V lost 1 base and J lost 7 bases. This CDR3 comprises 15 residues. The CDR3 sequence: CASSQGSGGGNEQFF. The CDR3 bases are TGTGCCAGCAGCCAAGGTAGCGGGGGCGGGAATGAGCAGTTCTTC.

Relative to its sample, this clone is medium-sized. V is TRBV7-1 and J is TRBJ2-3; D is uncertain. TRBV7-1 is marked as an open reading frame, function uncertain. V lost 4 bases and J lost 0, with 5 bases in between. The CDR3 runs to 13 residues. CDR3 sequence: CASSFSSTDTQYF. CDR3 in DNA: TGTGCCAGCAGCTTCTCTAGCACAGATACGCAGTATTTT.

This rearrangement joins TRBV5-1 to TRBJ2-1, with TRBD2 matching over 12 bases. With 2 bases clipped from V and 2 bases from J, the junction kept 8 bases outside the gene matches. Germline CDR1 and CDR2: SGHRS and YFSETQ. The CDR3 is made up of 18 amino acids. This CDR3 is CASSFQLAGGPTYNEQFF. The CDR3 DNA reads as TGCGCCAGCAGCTTTCAACTAGCGGGGGGCCCTACCTACAATGAGCAGTTCTTC.

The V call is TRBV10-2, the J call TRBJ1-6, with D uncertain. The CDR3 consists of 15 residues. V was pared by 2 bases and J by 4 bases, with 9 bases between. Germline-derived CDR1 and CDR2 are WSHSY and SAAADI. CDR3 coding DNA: TGCGCCAGCAGTGAGGGGCGAGATTATAATTCACCCCTCCACTTT. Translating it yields CASSEGRDYNSPLHF.

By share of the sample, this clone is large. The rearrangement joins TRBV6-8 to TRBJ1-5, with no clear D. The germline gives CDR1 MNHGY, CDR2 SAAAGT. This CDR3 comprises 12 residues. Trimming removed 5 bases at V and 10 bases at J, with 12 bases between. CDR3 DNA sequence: TGTGCCAGCAGTCCCCTGGGCGAACCCCAGCATTTT. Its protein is CASSPLGEPQHF.

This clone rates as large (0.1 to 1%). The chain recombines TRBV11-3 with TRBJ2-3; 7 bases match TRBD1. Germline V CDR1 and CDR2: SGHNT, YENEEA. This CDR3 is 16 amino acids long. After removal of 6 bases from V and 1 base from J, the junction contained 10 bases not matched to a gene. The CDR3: CASSSSTGLGTDTQYF. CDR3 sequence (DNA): TGTGCCAGCAGTTCATCGACAGGGCTTGGCACAGATACGCAGTATTTT.

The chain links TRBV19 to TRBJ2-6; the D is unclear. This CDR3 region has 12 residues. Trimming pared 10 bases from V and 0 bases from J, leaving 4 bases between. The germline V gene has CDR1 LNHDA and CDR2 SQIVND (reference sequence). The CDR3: CATNSGANVLTF. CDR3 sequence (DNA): TGTGCCACCAACTCTGGGGCCAACGTCCTGACTTTC.

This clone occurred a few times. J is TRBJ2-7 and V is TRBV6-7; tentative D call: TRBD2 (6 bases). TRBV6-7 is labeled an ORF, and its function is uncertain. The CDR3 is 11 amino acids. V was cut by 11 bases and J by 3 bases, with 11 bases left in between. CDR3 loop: CALRGYYEQYF. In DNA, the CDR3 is TGTGCCCTCCGGGGGTACTACGAGCAGTACTTC.

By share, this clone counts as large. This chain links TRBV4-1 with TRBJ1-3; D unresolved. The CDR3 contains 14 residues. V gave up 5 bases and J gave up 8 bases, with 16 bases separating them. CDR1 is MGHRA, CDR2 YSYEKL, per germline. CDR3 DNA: TGCGCCAGCAGCGAGACCCAATCACGGGACACCATATATTTT. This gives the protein CASSETQSRDTIYF.

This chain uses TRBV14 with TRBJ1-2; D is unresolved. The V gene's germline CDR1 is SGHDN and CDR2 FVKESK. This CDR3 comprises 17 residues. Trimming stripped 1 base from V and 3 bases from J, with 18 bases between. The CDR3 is CASSQGSRGKAYYGYTF. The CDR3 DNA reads TGTGCCAGCAGCCAAGGGTCTCGGGGTAAAGCCTACTATGGCTACACCTTC.

The CDR3 protein is CASSQEGQGVFGGETQYF. The CDR3 coding sequence is TGCGCCAGCAGCCAAGAGGGCCAGGGGGTCTTCGGGGGGGAGACCCAGTACTTC. J is TRBJ2-5 and V is TRBV4-3; TRBD1 or TRBD2 may be the D gene (7 bases each). The CDR3 spans 18 residues. Trimming took off 0 bases at V and 5 bases at J, with 22 bases between the two ends. Germline CDR1 reads LGHNA; CDR2 reads YSLEER.

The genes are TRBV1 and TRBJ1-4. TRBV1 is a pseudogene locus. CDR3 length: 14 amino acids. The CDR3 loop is CASSYGRISEKLFF. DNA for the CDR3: TGCGCCAGCAGCTATGGGAGAATCTCGGAAAAACTGTTTTTT.

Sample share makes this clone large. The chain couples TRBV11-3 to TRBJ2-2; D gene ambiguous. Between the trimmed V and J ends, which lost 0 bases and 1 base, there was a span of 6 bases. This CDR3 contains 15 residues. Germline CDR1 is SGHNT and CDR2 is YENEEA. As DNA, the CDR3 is TGTGCCAGCAGCTTAGACACGGGGAACACCGGGGAGCTGTTTTTT. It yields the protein CASSLDTGNTGELFF.

The CDR3 bases are TGTGCCAGCAGGGGGACTTGGAATTCACCCCTCCACTTT. Encoded protein: CASRGTWNSPLHF. The chain is built from TRBV6-8 and TRBJ1-6, with TRBD1 as a possible D gene (5 bases). There are 13 residues in the CDR3. V shed 6 bases and J shed 7 bases, with 10 bases lying between them. Germline CDR1 reads MNHGY; CDR2 reads SAAAGT.

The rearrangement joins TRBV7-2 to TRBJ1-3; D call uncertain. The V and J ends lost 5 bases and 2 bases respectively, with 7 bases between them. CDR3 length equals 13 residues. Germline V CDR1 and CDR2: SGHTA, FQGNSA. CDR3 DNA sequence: TGTGCCAGCAGCCCCGAGACTGGAAACACCATATATTTT. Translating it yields CASSPETGNTIYF.

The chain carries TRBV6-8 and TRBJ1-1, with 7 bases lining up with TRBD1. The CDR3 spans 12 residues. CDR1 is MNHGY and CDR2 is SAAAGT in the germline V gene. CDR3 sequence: CATDRVNTEAFF. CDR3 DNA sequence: TGTGCGACAGACAGGGTGAACACTGAAGCTTTCTTT.

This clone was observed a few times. CDR3 amino acids: CSVQHSNTEAFF. The CDR3 DNA reads TGCAGCGTTCAACATTCGAACACTGAAGCTTTCTTT. This chain connects TRBV29-1 to TRBJ1-1; D remains ambiguous. The germline V gene has CDR1 SQVTM and CDR2 ANQGSEA. The V end lost 5 bases, the J end lost 1 base, and 8 bases lay between the germline ends. CDR3 length equals 12 residues.

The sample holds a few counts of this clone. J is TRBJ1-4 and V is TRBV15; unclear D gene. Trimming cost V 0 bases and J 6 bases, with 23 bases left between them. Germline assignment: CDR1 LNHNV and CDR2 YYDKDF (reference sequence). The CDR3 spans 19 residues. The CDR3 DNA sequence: TGTGCCACCAGCAGAGATTTGGAGTCCAGCTACCCTGGGGATGAAAAACTGTTTTTT. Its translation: CATSRDLESSYPGDEKLFF.

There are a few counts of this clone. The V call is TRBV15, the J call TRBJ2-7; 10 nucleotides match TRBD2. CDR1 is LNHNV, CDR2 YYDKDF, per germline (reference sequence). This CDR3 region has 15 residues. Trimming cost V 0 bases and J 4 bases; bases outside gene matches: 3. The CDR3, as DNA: TGTGCCACCAGCAGAGAGGCTAGCGGGGGATACGAGCAGTACTTC. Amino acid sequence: CATSREASGGYEQYF.

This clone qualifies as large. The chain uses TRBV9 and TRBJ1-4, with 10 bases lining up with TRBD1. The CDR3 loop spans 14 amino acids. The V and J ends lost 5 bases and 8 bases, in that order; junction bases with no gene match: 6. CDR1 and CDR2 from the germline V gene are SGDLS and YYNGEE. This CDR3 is CASRTGGAKEKLFF. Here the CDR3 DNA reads TGTGCCAGCAGGACAGGGGGCGCGAAGGAAAAACTGTTTTTT.

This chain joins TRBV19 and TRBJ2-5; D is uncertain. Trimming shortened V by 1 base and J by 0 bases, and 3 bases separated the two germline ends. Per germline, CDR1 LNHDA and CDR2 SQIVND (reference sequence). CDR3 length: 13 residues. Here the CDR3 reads CASSIGHQETQYF. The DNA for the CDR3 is TGTGCCAGTAGTATAGGTCACCAAGAGACCCAGTACTTC.

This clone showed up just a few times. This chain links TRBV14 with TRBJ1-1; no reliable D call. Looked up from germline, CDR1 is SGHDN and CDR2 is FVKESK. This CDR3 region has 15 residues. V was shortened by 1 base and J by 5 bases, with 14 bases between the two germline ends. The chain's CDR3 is CASSQASSGRTEAFF. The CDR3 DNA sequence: TGTGCCAGCAGCCAAGCTTCCTCTGGGCGAACTGAAGCTTTCTTT.

The CDR3 coding sequence is TGCGCCAGCAGCTTTATGACTAGCACAGATACGCAGTATTTT. It yields the protein CASSFMTSTDTQYF. The chain is built from TRBV5-1 and TRBJ2-3; D not resolved. The ends were cut back, 2 bases at V and 0 bases at J, with 7 bases in the middle. The length of the CDR3 is 14 residues. The germline V gene has CDR1 SGHRS and CDR2 YFSETQ. The full variable domain, its missing parts supplied by reference TRBV5-1 and TRBJ2-3, is KAGVTQTPRYLIKTRGQQVTLSCSPISGHRSVSWYQQTPGQGLQFLFEYFSETQRNKGNFPGRFSGRQFSNSRSEMNVSTLELGDSALYLCASSFMTSTDTQYFGPGTRLTVL.